The 10 T cell receptor beta chains below all came from one sample that was sequenced in a study of response to subunit inactivated influenza vaccine. One entry per CDR3 protein, called by TCRdb with MiXCR from the RT-PCR reads. The table shows 650,000 to 700,000 distinct CDR3 sequences, with around 14% occurring only once. Specimen: PBMCs from blood, collected about 12 days after vaccination. Receptors originate from a man aged 50 to 59 who received an inactivated influenza vaccine.

This chain links TRBV5-5 with TRBJ1-6; 7 bases are a match to TRBD1. Germline V gives CDR1 SGHKS, CDR2 YYEKEE (reference sequence). This CDR3 is 18 amino acids long. J gave up 4 bases and V 3 bases, and 13 bases lay outside the gene matches. In DNA, the CDR3 is TGTGCCAGCAGCTCCTTACGGGACAGAGCAAGGTATAATTCACCCCTCCACTTT. This translates into CASSSLRDRARYNSPLHF. Complete variable domain (other parts from reference TRBV5-5 and TRBJ1-6): DAGVTQSPTHLIKTRGQQVTLRCSPISGHKSVSWYQQVLGQGPQFIFQYYEKEERGRGNFPDRFSARQFPNYSSELNVNALLLGDSALYLCASSSLRDRARYNSPLHFGNGTRLTVT.

The V call is TRBV7-9, the J call TRBJ1-2, with D possibly TRBD1 on 6 matching bases. Per the germline V gene, CDR1 is SEHNR and CDR2 is FQNEAQ (reference sequence). CDR3 size: 16 residues. The germline V and J ends were trimmed by 7 bases and 6 bases, with 24 bases remaining between them. DNA for the CDR3: TGTGCCAGCACCCTTGCTCCACAGGGCGGTTCGAATGGCTACACCTTC. Translation: CASTLAPQGGSNGYTF.

The chain joins TRBV25-1 to TRBJ2-7; weak D call: TRBD1 (5 bases). The ends were cut back, 1 base at V and 3 bases at J, with 13 bases in the middle. Germline loops: CDR1 MGHDK, CDR2 SYGVNS. This CDR3 is 15 amino acids long. Written as DNA, the CDR3 is TGTGCCAGCAGTGAATTCGCACAGGCGAACTACGAGCAGTACTTC. The encoded protein is CASSEFAQANYEQYF.

The chain carries TRBV7-9 and TRBJ2-7; D gene uncertain. The CDR3 is made up of 13 amino acids. In germline, CDR1 is SEHNR, CDR2 FQNEAQ (reference sequence). V lost 1 base and J lost 10, with 14 bases in between. The CDR3 reads CASSLENRAPQYF. The CDR3 DNA reads TGTGCCAGCAGCTTAGAGAATCGGGCACCCCAGTACTTC.

This clonotype was observed a handful of times. The genes are TRBV29-1 and TRBJ1-1; unclear D gene. Germline V CDR1 and CDR2: SQVTM, ANQGSEA. This CDR3 is built from 12 residues. Trimming shortened V by 4 bases and J by 3 bases, and 9 bases separated the two germline ends. Written as DNA, the CDR3 is TGCAGCGTTGGCAGGAGGGACACTGAAGCTTTCTTT. Amino acid sequence: CSVGRRDTEAFF.

Only a few counts were recorded for this clonotype. The chain links TRBV6-2 or TRBV6-3 to TRBJ2-5; 9 bases map to TRBD2. The CDR3 totals 18 residues. Per the germline V gene, CDR1 is MNHEY and CDR2 is SVGEGT. V gave up 5 bases and J gave up 1 base; unmatched junction bases: 14. CDR3 region: CASSPNSFTSGFQETQYF. CDR3 DNA sequence: TGTGCCAGCAGTCCTAATTCCTTTACTAGCGGGTTCCAAGAGACCCAGTACTTC.

This clonotype was detected many times. The J gene is TRBJ2-1, the V gene TRBV4-3, with D maybe TRBD1 (6 bases). This CDR3 has 15 residues. The V end lost 0 bases, the J end lost 3 bases, and 9 bases lay between the germline ends. Germline assignment: CDR1 LGHNA and CDR2 YSLEER. CDR3 region: CASSQDRGHYNEQFF. The CDR3 DNA reads TGCGCCAGCAGCCAAGACCGGGGACACTACAATGAGCAGTTCTTC.

The chain carries TRBV30 and TRBJ1-6; D call uncertain. The CDR3 sequence is 14 residues long. Trimming took 3 bases from V and 5 from J, leaving 11 bases between them. Looked up from germline, CDR1 is GTSNPN and CDR2 is SVGIG (reference sequence). This CDR3 is CAWRVRTNNSPLHF. CDR3 nucleotides: TGTGCCTGGAGGGTACGGACCAATAATTCACCCCTCCACTTT.

This chain's CDR3 is CASSFSGLAGGFQETQYF. Here the CDR3 DNA reads TGTGCCAGCAGTTTCTCGGGACTAGCGGGAGGGTTCCAAGAGACCCAGTACTTC. The chain recombines TRBV28 with TRBJ2-5; TRBD2 aligns across 16 bases. CDR3 length equals 18 residues. With V trimmed by 3 bases and J by 1 base, 5 bases remained unmatched. CDR1 and CDR2 from the germline V gene are MDHEN and SYDVKM.

This clonotype was seen a handful of times. This chain joins TRBV7-9 and TRBJ2-3, with D unclear. Germline V gene lookup returns CDR1 SEHNR and CDR2 FQNEAQ (reference sequence). The CDR3 has 12 residues. V lost 1 base and J 8 bases, leaving 7 bases between the germline ends. In DNA form, the CDR3 reads TGTGCCAGCAGCTTAGACTTCCGTACGCAGTATTTT. This translates into CASSLDFRTQYF.